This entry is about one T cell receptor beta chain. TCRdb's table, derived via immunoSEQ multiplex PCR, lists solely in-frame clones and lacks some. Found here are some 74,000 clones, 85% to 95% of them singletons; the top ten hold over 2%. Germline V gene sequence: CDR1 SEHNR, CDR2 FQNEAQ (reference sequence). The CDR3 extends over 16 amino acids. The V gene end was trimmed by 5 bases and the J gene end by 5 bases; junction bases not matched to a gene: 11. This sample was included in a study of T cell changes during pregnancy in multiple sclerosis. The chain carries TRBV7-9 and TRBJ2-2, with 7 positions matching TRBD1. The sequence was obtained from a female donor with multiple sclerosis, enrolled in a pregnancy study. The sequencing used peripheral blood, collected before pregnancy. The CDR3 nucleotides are TGTGCCAGCAGCCAAAGGTGGACAGGTGCGACCGGGGAGCTGTTTTTT. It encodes CASSQRWTGATGELFF.